Described below is a single TCR beta chain sequence and its context. Per the authors' pipeline: The authors estimated nucleated cell counts from reference gene primer amplification. TCRdb's table, derived via immunoSEQ multiplex PCR, lists solely in-frame clones and lacks some. For V, J and clone size, that table is used; D and trimming come from the DNA. Found here are over 200,000 clones, 80% to 90% of them singletons; the top ten hold around 0.72%. This sample stems from a study of blood T cell repertoires in COVID-19. Trimming at V came to 0 bases and at J to 8 bases, leaving 6 bases not matched to a gene. CDR3 length: 14 amino acids. Germline V gene data show CDR1 as SGHRS and CDR2 as YFSETQ.

The origin of this receptor is a man in his forties with acute or convalescent COVID-19. V usage is TRBV5-1 and J usage is TRBJ1-2; 8 bases match TRBD1. Sequencing was carried out using peripheral blood. CDR3 region: CASSLGQGAVGYTF. DNA of the CDR3: TGCGCCAGCAGCTTGGGCCAGGGGGCGGTGGGCTACACCTTC. Full variable domain (rest looked up from reference TRBV5-1 and TRBJ1-2): KAGVTQTPRYLIKTRGQQVTLSCSPISGHRSVSWYQQTPGQGLQFLFEYFSETQRNKGNFPGRFSGRQFSNSRSEMNVSTLELGDSALYLCASSLGQGAVGYTFGSGTRLTVV.